This is a list of T cell receptor beta chains from one sample in a study of T cells in Graves' hyperthyroidism and ophthalmopathy. TCRdb reprocessed the multiplex PCR reads with MiXCR, giving one entry per CDR3 protein. The data hold about 350,000 distinct CDR3 sequences, with 15% to 20% observed a single time. Sequencing was performed on blood. The source is a woman in her thirties or forties with Graves' ophthalmopathy. Both conserved end residues are part of each CDR3. Fields, in order: CDR3 length, V gene, D gene, clone size, J gene, CDR3 DNA, CDR3 protein. A D gene is named only where the DNA matches it firmly. Clone size is not always given. Where it is, it says once, few, many or a class for expanded clones.

>16|TRBV28|TRBD1|many|TRBJ1-5
TGTGCCAGCAGTTCCGCGACAGGGTCGGGCAATCAGCCCCAGCATTTT
CASSSATGSGNQPQHF
>14|TRBV20-1|-|many|TRBJ1-6
TGCAGTGCTAGAGTGGGGACCAGTCATTCACCCCTCCACTTT
CSARVGTSHSPLHF
>16|TRBV27|-|many|TRBJ2-4
TGTGCCAGCAGTATAGAGGGGGTCGGGGCCAAAAACATTCAGTACTTC
CASSIEGVGAKNIQYF
>19|TRBV9|-|many|TRBJ2-5
TGTGCCAGCAGCGGACCCGTCCGCCGGGGTGAGTGGGGCCAAGAGACCCAGTACTTC
CASSGPVRRGEWGQETQYF
>14|TRBV6-5|-|many|TRBJ2-2
TGTGCCAGCACCTCCGACAGCTACACCGGGGAGCTGTTTTTT
CASTSDSYTGELFF
>15|TRBV27|TRBD1|-|TRBJ1-6
TGTGCCAGCAGTCCCGGAGGACAGGGATATTCACCCCTCCACTTT
CASSPGGQGYSPLHF
>16|TRBV29-1|TRBD1|-|TRBJ2-4
TGCAGCGTTGAGGTAGGGCAGGGGGAATTTGGGGACATTCAGTACTTC
CSVEVGQGEFGDIQYF
>16|TRBV6-1|TRBD2|-|TRBJ2-5
TGTGCCAGCAGTGGACGACTAGCGGGTGTAGAAGAGACCCAGTACTTC
CASSGRLAGVEETQYF
>15|TRBV12-3/TRBV12-4|TRBD2|many|TRBJ2-7
TGTGCCAGCAGTCCTCTAGCGGGAGTAACCTACGAGCAGTACTTC
CASSPLAGVTYEQYF
>14|TRBV2|-|many|TRBJ2-7
TGTGCCAGCAGGCTTAGGAATTCGGATGGGGAGCAGTACTTC
CASRLRNSDGEQYF
>14|TRBV6-2/TRBV6-3|TRBD2|many|TRBJ2-7
TGTGCCAGCGGGAAACGGGAGGCCTCCTACGAGCAGTACTTC
CASGKREASYEQYF
>14|TRBV18|-|many|TRBJ1-1
TGTGCCAGCTCACCACGGGGGGTGAACACTGAAGCTTTCTTT
CASSPRGVNTEAFF
>13|TRBV7-9|-|-|TRBJ1-2
TGTGCCAGCAGCTTAGTCAGAAACTATGGCTACACCTTC
CASSLVRNYGYTF
>17|TRBV12-3/TRBV12-4|TRBD2|many|TRBJ2-5
TGTGCCAGCACCACGTGGCTAGCGGGAGAGGGGCAAGAGACCCAGTACTTC
CASTTWLAGEGQETQYF
>14|TRBV27|TRBD1|-|TRBJ2-5
TGTGCCAGCAGTGTCGACAGGGAGCAAGAGACCCCGTACTTC
CASSVDREQETPYF
>13|TRBV28|TRBD1|many|TRBJ2-7
TGTGCCAGCAGTTTCGCAGGGGGCAACGAGCAGTACTTC
CASSFAGGNEQYF
>16|TRBV12-3/TRBV12-4|TRBD2|many|TRBJ2-7
TGTGCCAGCAGTTTCTATCCCCAGCGGGGCTCCTACGAGCAGTACTTC
CASSFYPQRGSYEQYF
>14|TRBV12-3/TRBV12-4|TRBD2|many|TRBJ2-7
TGTGCCAGCAGTTCGGGACTAGCGGAAACCGAGCAGTACTTC
CASSSGLAETEQYF
>15|TRBV6-1|TRBD1|many|TRBJ2-7
TGTGCCAGCAGTGGCCGCGACAGGGGGCTGTACGAGCAGTACTTC
CASSGRDRGLYEQYF
>13|TRBV12-3/TRBV12-4|-|many|TRBJ1-5
TGTGCCAGCAGCCAAAACCAGGTCCCGCCCCAGCATTTT
CASSQNQVPPQHF
>13|TRBV6-1|-|-|TRBJ1-5
TGTGCCACCACACGGGACGGCGATCAGCCCCAGCATTTT
CATTRDGDQPQHF